This TCR beta chain came from a study of Ad26.COV2.S vaccination and SARS-CoV-2 variants. Across the whole study: Participant was drawn from the COV1001 Ad26.COV2.S trial arm.

Data came from immunoSEQ multiplex PCR; TCRdb stores just in-frame clones and leaves some out. The profile shows about 350,000 clones, around 88% of them singletons. Germline V gene sequence: CDR1 LNHDA, CDR2 SQIVND (reference sequence). The CDR3 is made up of 16 amino acids. V was clipped by 5 bases and J by 0 bases; unmatched bases: 7. On this clone: Its antigen is undetermined.

Findings and caveats of the study: Compared with placebo recipients, vaccine recipients had higher spike-specific TCR breadth. A substantial breadth of spike-specific CD8+ and CD4+ T cell responses after vaccination has been reported.

The sample's treatment: over 15 received Ad26.COV2.S at low or high dose, single or two shots; several received placebo; per-sample allocation not given. Sampling took place 63 days after the first vaccine or placebo injection. The sample came from a Boston adult aged 18-55 years. The sequence was collected from a person between 18 and 65 years old who received the Ad26.COV2.S COVID-19 vaccine or a placebo. This chain uses TRBV19 with TRBJ1-2; 9 nucleotides match TRBD1. The sequences come from peripheral blood, collected in a trial of Ad26.COV2.S vaccine versus placebo. The CDR3 coding sequence is TGTGCCAGTAGTCCGACAGGGGGGACTTCTAACTATGGCTACACCTTC. It encodes CASSPTGGTSNYGYTF.